This TCR beta chain was recorded in a study of early T cells in non-severe SARS-CoV-2 infection. Study in general: Bulk RNA isolated from unsorted whole blood underwent sequencing; chains were not paired.

Trimming cost V 1 base and J 10 bases; bases outside gene matches: 6. CDR3 length: 15 residues. Per the germline V gene, CDR1 is DFQATT and CDR2 is SNEGSKA (reference sequence). This clonotype was seen more than once but under ten times. The antigen is undetermined. Overall study results and limits: Private and CD4 specificities were missed by VDJdb matching, skewed to anti-spike CD8.

Attached unique molecular identifiers marked individual cDNA molecules. TCRdb re-derived calls from the 5' RACE reads in MiXCR, one entry per CDR3 protein. This sample has about 80,000 distinct CDR3 sequences; approximately 12% occur once, and the top ten carry about 3%. The source of this sequence is an adult who was a healthcare worker with PCR-confirmed SARS-CoV-2 infection or an uninfected control (not recorded which). Sequenced material: whole blood. The J gene is TRBJ1-6, the V gene TRBV20-1; 11 bases agree with TRBD1. Here the CDR3 DNA reads TGCAGTGCTAGAGTTCGGACAGGGGGCCGGTCACCCCTCCACTTT. It encodes CSARVRTGGRSPLHF.